The table lists the clone carrying this T cell receptor (beta chain) with many counts. This CDR3 is 15 amino acids long. Germline V gives CDR1 SGHTA, CDR2 FQGNSA. Germline trimming cut 5 bases from V and 3 bases from J; bases unmatched to any gene: 5. This record belongs to a study of spatial heterogeneity in lung cancer. Background on the study: Follow-up PBMC specimens underwent sequencing when available; their median timing was roughly two years after resection. More than eight raw reads, on average, carried each unique TCR and UMI combination.

TCRdb used MiXCR to reprocess the 5' RACE reads, holding one entry per CDR3 protein. The sample yields 45,000 to 55,000 distinct CDR3 sequences, approximately 12% seen once. Time point described: blood at routine non-recurrence follow-up after resection. Unsorted tumor, nontumor lung tissue or cryopreserved PBMC supplied the whole RNA. This chain links TRBV7-2 with TRBJ2-7, with TRBD2 matching 12 bases. This TCR was recovered from a male donor with early-stage non-small cell lung cancer. The material sequenced was PBMCs, taken at follow-up. As DNA, the CDR3 is TGTGCCAGCAGCGCGAGGACTAGCGGGGACTACGAGCAGTACTTC. Its protein is CASSARTSGDYEQYF.